This record covers a single T cell receptor (beta chain). The sample originates from a study of tumor T cells in aggressive B-cell lymphoma. Per the germline V gene, CDR1 is LGHNA and CDR2 is YNFKEQ. The CDR3 has 15 amino acids. Trimming cost V 3 bases and J 5 bases, with 15 bases left between them. Profiling relied on immunoSEQ multiplex PCR, and the TCRdb table lists in-frame clones only, not all of them. The data hold approximately 2,500 clones, with 82% observed a single time. The sequenced material came from tumor tissue. This sequence originates from an adult with diffuse large B cell lymphoma. The chain is built from TRBV4-2 and TRBJ2-3; D perhaps matches TRBD2 (6 bases). CDR3 in amino acids: CASSQSSGEVDTQYF. CDR3 nucleotides: TGTGCCAGCAGCCAGAGCTCGGGAGAGGTAGATACGCAGTATTTT.